Each of the 28 T cell receptor beta chains below was sequenced from the same sample in a study of response to subunit inactivated influenza vaccine. In TCRdb, the RT-PCR reads were re-called with MiXCR into one record per CDR3 protein. The repertoire consists of about 540,000 distinct CDR3 sequences, with around 21% occurring once and the leading ten covering around 2.8%. These records were also assigned to another study, of T cells expressing NK-cell markers. From that report: TCR beta libraries carry UMIs added by 5'RACE template switching.

Source: CD4+ T cells sorted from PBMCs, taken roughly 12 days after vaccination. The receptors derive from a man aged 45 to 65 who received an inactivated influenza vaccine.

Only a few counts were recorded for this clonotype. This chain uses TRBV3-1 with TRBJ1-2; possible D gene TRBD1, 6 bases. CDR1 and CDR2 (germline): LGHDT, YNNKEL (reference sequence). V was clipped by 0 bases and J by 6 bases, with 11 bases between them. The CDR3 sequence is 14 residues long. The CDR3 nucleotides are TGTGCCAGCAGCCAAGAAGGGGGGGTCAATGGCTACACCTTC. Translated: CASSQEGGVNGYTF.

This clonotype was counted many times. The CDR3 coding sequence is TGTGCCAGCAGCTTCCAGGGGGGAGACACTGAAGCTTTCTTT. This gives the protein CASSFQGGDTEAFF. This chain uses TRBV7-2 with TRBJ1-1, with 7 bases aligning to TRBD1. The J segment lost 3 bases and the V segment lost 3 bases, leaving 4 bases of the junction unmatched. This CDR3 contains 14 residues. CDR1 and CDR2 (germline): SGHTA, FQGNSA. The full variable domain, rest sourced from reference TRBV7-2 and TRBJ1-1, is GAGVSQSPSNKVTEKGKDVELRCDPISGHTALYWYRQSLGQGLEFLIYFQGNSAPDKSGLPSDRFSAERTGGSVSTLTIQRTQQEDSAVYLCASSFQGGDTEAFFGQGTRLTVV.

This clonotype was counted a few times. V usage is TRBV7-9 and J usage is TRBJ2-5; TRBD2 might be the D (5 bases). Germline CDR1 is SEHNR and CDR2 is FQNEAQ (reference sequence). The germline V and J ends were trimmed by 7 bases and 6 bases, with 15 bases remaining between them. The CDR3 has 13 residues. The CDR3 DNA sequence: TGTGCCAGCACACCGGGATTGGGAAAGACCCAGTACTTC. Translated: CASTPGLGKTQYF.

V usage is TRBV6-2 or TRBV6-3 and J usage is TRBJ1-1; maybe TRBD1 (6 bases). V was pared by 6 bases and J by 5 bases, with 13 bases between. The germline CDR1 and CDR2 sequences are MNHEY and SVGEGT. The CDR3 totals 13 residues. In DNA form, the CDR3 reads TGTGCCAGCAGAGGGGGAAGATATACTGAAGCTTTCTTT. This codes for CASRGGRYTEAFF.

This sequence joins TRBV7-2 and TRBJ2-4; D might be TRBD1 or TRBD2, each matching 7 bases. Germline-derived CDR1 and CDR2 are SGHTA and FQGNSA. V was clipped by 6 bases and J by 6 bases, with 12 bases between them. This CDR3 comprises 13 residues. The CDR3 spells CASSPRGGNIQYF. DNA of the CDR3: TGTGCCAGCAGTCCCAGGGGGGGAAACATTCAGTACTTC.

This rearrangement joins TRBV9 to TRBJ1-1; perhaps TRBD1 as D (5 bases). Trimming shortened V by 0 bases and J by 8 bases, and 14 bases separated the two germline ends. CDR1 and CDR2 (germline): SGDLS, YYNGEE. The length of the CDR3 is 14 residues. CDR3 residues: CASSVDQGGGEAFF. The CDR3 region has the DNA TGTGCCAGCAGCGTAGATCAAGGCGGGGGAGAAGCTTTCTTT.

The CDR3: CASSSTESLHF. The CDR3 nucleotides are TGTGCCAGCAGCTCGACAGAGTCTCTCCACTTT. This chain uses TRBV6-6 with TRBJ1-6, with D maybe TRBD1 (5 bases). The germline V gene encodes CDR1 MNHNY and CDR2 SVGAGI (reference sequence). The CDR3 sequence is 11 residues long. Trimming cost V 6 bases and J 16 bases, with 13 bases left between them.

V is TRBV24-1 and J is TRBJ2-7; perhaps TRBD2 as D (6 bases). Germline CDR1 and CDR2: KGHDR and SFDVKD. V was clipped by 7 bases and J by 3 bases, with 18 bases between them. This CDR3 is built from 15 residues. CDR3 sequence (DNA): TGTGCCACCAGGGGAGGTGCCGACACCAGCTACGAGCAGTACTTC. Amino acids: CATRGGADTSYEQYF.

This clonotype was observed a handful of times. V gene TRBV25-1 combines with J gene TRBJ2-3; D remains ambiguous. Germline V gene data show CDR1 as MGHDK and CDR2 as SYGVNS. The CDR3 extends over 13 amino acids. V shed 2 bases and J shed 7 bases, with 10 bases lying between them. CDR3 coding DNA: TGTGCCAGCAGTGAAGGGCCCCCTCATACGCAGTATTTT. It specifies CASSEGPPHTQYF.

V gene TRBV10-3 combines with J gene TRBJ2-3; 13 nucleotides agree with TRBD2. This CDR3 is 16 amino acids long. Germline trimming cut 6 bases from V and 2 bases from J; bases unmatched to any gene: 5. Germline loops: CDR1 ENHRY, CDR2 SYGVKD. The CDR3 is CAISRGTSGDTDTQYF. In nucleotides, the CDR3 is TGTGCCATCAGCAGAGGGACTAGCGGGGACACAGATACGCAGTATTTT.

The table lists this clonotype with a few counts. V and J are TRBV6-1 and TRBJ2-2, with 12 bases identical to TRBD2. The CDR3 has 16 residues. CDR1 and CDR2 (germline): MNHNS, SASEGT. Unmatched junction bases numbered 8, after V lost 5 bases and J lost 7 bases. The DNA for the CDR3 is TGTGCCAGCAGTACGCGGACTAGCGGGGCCGGCGGGGAGCTGTTTTTT. Amino acids: CASSTRTSGAGGELFF.

The rearrangement uses TRBV10-3 and TRBJ2-5; the D gene could be TRBD1 or TRBD2 (5 bases each). V was pared by 3 bases and J by 5 bases, with 19 bases between. CDR1 ENHRY and CDR2 SYGVKD come from the germline V gene. CDR3 length: 16 residues. The CDR3: CAISEATGTRGETQYF. CDR3 nucleotides: TGTGCCATCAGTGAAGCAACCGGGACGAGAGGGGAGACCCAGTACTTC.

This clonotype showed up just a few times. This chain uses TRBV28 with TRBJ2-7, with 8 bases that match TRBD1. Germline V gives CDR1 MDHEN, CDR2 SYDVKM. The V gene end was trimmed by 8 bases and the J gene end by 4 bases; junction bases not matched to a gene: 7. This CDR3 is built from 13 residues. The CDR3 region is CASLLQGAYEQYF. Here the CDR3 DNA reads TGTGCCAGCCTTTTGCAGGGGGCATACGAGCAGTACTTC.

There are many counts of this clonotype. The rearrangement joins TRBV12-3 or TRBV12-4 to TRBJ1-2; no definite D call. This CDR3 comprises 13 residues. V lost 4 bases to trimming and J lost 4 bases, with 10 bases between them. The CDR3 DNA reads as TGTGCCAGCAGTTCCGGACGGCCCTATGGCTACACCTTC. Its translation is CASSSGRPYGYTF.

This clonotype has only a few counts. The V call is TRBV14, the J call TRBJ1-3; maybe TRBD1 (5 bases). The V gene's germline CDR1 is SGHDN and CDR2 FVKESK. Trimming took off 4 bases at V and 0 bases at J, with 10 bases between the two ends. This CDR3 comprises 15 residues. The CDR3 region has the DNA TGTGCCAGCAGCCGGGACTTATTCTCTGGAAACACCATATATTTT. Its protein is CASSRDLFSGNTIYF.

This clonotype has just a few counts. The chain links TRBV12-3 or TRBV12-4 to TRBJ1-2, with TRBD1 matching over 10 bases. The length of the CDR3 is 16 residues. The ends lost 6 bases at V and 0 bases at J; junction bases unmatched: 7. The DNA of the CDR3 is TGTGCCAGCAGCCCCGGGACAGGGGCACCTAACTATGGCTACACCTTC. Translated: CASSPGTGAPNYGYTF.

V usage is TRBV6-5 and J usage is TRBJ2-1, with D perhaps TRBD1 (5 bases). This CDR3 contains 14 residues. The V gene's germline CDR1 is MNHEY and CDR2 SVGAGI. V was trimmed by 0 bases and J by 10 bases, leaving 13 bases between them. DNA of the CDR3: TGTGCCAGCAGTTACTCCGCAGGGATCGGCGAGCAGTTCTTC. Its protein is CASSYSAGIGEQFF.

This chain connects TRBV20-1 to TRBJ2-3; D not certain. Germline V gene data show CDR1 as DFQATT and CDR2 as SNEGSKA (reference sequence). The CDR3 spans 15 residues. The V end was cut by 1 base, the J end by 0 bases, with 11 bases between. CDR3 amino acids: CSARAVSESTDTQYF. For the CDR3, the DNA is TGCAGTGCTAGAGCGGTGTCAGAAAGCACAGATACGCAGTATTTT.

The chain couples TRBV5-1 to TRBJ2-3, with TRBD2 identical over 7 bases. This CDR3 spans 13 amino acids. Losses at the gene ends were 8 bases for V and 0 bases for J; bases not matched to a gene: 3. Germline CDR1 reads SGHRS; CDR2 reads YFSETQ. CDR3 protein: CASTSVSTDTQYF. In DNA, the CDR3 is TGCGCCAGTACTAGCGTTAGCACAGATACGCAGTATTTT.

V gene TRBV15 combines with J gene TRBJ2-3; maybe TRBD1 (5 bases). Germline loops: CDR1 LNHNV, CDR2 YYDKDF (reference sequence). Trimming pared 0 bases from V and 4 bases from J, leaving 11 bases between. This CDR3 has 15 residues. The CDR3 coding sequence is TGTGCCACCAGCAGAGATAGTTGGGGCTCAGATACGCAGTATTTT. Its protein is CATSRDSWGSDTQYF.

This clonotype was detected only a few times. The V call is TRBV2, the J call TRBJ2-1; 9 positions match TRBD1. V lost 6 bases, J lost 8 bases, and 11 bases stayed unmatched. The CDR3 has 15 residues. Germline CDR1 is SNHLY and CDR2 is FYNNEI. The CDR3 bases are TGTGCCAGCAGCAGACCGGGACAGGGATTCTATGAGCAGTTCTTC. Translating it yields CASSRPGQGFYEQFF.

The chain recombines TRBV28 with TRBJ2-7; TRBD1 is a possible D gene (5 bases). V lost 7 bases and J lost 1, with 20 bases in between. This CDR3 has 16 residues. Germline lookup yields CDR1 MDHEN and CDR2 SYDVKM. This chain's CDR3 is CASTDYRNISSYEQYF. As DNA, the CDR3 is TGTGCCAGCACGGATTACAGGAACATTTCTTCCTACGAGCAGTACTTC.

V is TRBV21-1 and J is TRBJ1-1; the table's D call TRBD1 went unverified against the DNA. TRBV21-1 is assigned pseudogene status. CDR3 length equals 14 residues. The CDR3 is CASSKRHSGGPAFF. CDR3 sequence (DNA): TGTGCCAGCAGCAAAAGACATTCAGGGGGTCCGGCTTTCTTT.

This clonotype was detected only once. The V gene is TRBV7-3, the J gene TRBJ2-1; the D call may be TRBD1 or TRBD2 (7 bases each). There are 16 residues in the CDR3. Germline values: CDR1 SGHTA, CDR2 FQGTGA. The germline V and J ends were trimmed by 5 bases and 6 bases, with 20 bases remaining between them. The CDR3 is CASSESGTRGGNEQFF. CDR3 DNA sequence: TGTGCCAGCAGCGAATCCGGGACCAGGGGGGGCAATGAGCAGTTCTTC.

This chain connects TRBV5-6 to TRBJ2-4; 7 positions match TRBD1. V lost 3 bases and J lost 7; bases outside the gene matches: 16. The CDR3 is 17 amino acids. Germline V gives CDR1 SGHDT, CDR2 YYEEEE. CDR3 in DNA: TGTGCCAGCAGCTCTGGGGTCACCGCGACAGGGAAGAACATTCAGTACTTC. Its translation is CASSSGVTATGKNIQYF.

This rearrangement joins TRBV5-6 to TRBJ1-1; TRBD1 aligns across 7 bases. Unmatched junction bases numbered 4, after V lost 0 bases and J lost 8 bases. This CDR3 contains 13 residues. Germline V gene sequence: CDR1 SGHDT, CDR2 YYEEEE. The CDR3 DNA reads TGTGCCAGCAGCTTGGTAGGGGGCAACGAAGCTTTCTTT. Encoded protein: CASSLVGGNEAFF.

The gene calls are TRBV7-2 and TRBJ1-2, with 7 bases lining up with TRBD1. The J segment lost 4 bases and the V segment lost 7 bases, leaving 12 bases of the junction unmatched. The CDR3 is 15 residues long. Germline V lookup: CDR1 SGHTA, CDR2 FQGNSA. The CDR3 nucleotides read TGTGCCAGCACCCATTTTGAGCAGGGGGGCTATGGCTACACCTTC. Translating gives CASTHFEQGGYGYTF.

The chain employs TRBV28 and TRBJ2-1, with 8 nucleotides matching TRBD1. Trimming took 5 bases from V and 8 from J; bases not matched to a gene: 14. Germline CDR1 MDHEN, CDR2 SYDVKM. There are 16 residues in the CDR3. This CDR3 reads CASSRPDRVEGDEQFF. The CDR3 bases are TGTGCCAGCAGTCGACCGGACAGGGTTGAGGGGGATGAGCAGTTCTTC.